This T cell receptor beta chain derives from a study of T cells in localized non-small cell lung cancer. Whole-study findings and limits: A median about 54 of the top 100 tumor clones appeared in adjacent lung. Among the tissues sampled, uninvolved adjacent lung had the highest T cell clonality, above tumor. Increased T cell density in blood showed an association with longer overall survival.

This CDR3 has 13 residues. V was shortened by 1 base and J by 5 bases, with 9 bases between the two germline ends. Germline V CDR1 and CDR2: SGHTA, FQGNSA. Sequencing was performed with immunoSEQ multiplex PCR; in TCRdb, only in-frame clones are kept and a portion is missing. The sample shows roughly 1,500 clones, about 31% of them seen only once. In its sample, this clone ranks as medium-sized (0.01 to 0.1%). Its specificity is unknown. The clonotype comes from a male donor at least 60 years old with stage II squamous cell lung carcinoma. Source: lung tumor tissue, taken before any cancer treatment. The chain joins TRBV7-2 to TRBJ2-7, with D uncertain. The CDR3 loop reads CASSLGSLNEQYF. The CDR3 bases are TGTGCCAGCAGCTTAGGGTCTCTGAACGAGCAGTACTTC.